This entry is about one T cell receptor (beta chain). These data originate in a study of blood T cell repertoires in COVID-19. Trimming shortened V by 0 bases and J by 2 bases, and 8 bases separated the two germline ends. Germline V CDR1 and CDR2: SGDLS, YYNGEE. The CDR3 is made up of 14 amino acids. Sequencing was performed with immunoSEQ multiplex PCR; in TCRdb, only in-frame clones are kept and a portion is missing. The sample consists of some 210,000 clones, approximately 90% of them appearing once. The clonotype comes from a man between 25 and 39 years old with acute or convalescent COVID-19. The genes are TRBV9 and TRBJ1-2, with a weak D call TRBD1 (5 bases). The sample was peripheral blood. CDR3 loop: CASSVASGNYGYTF. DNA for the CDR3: TGTGCCAGCAGCGTAGCGTCAGGGAACTATGGCTACACCTTC. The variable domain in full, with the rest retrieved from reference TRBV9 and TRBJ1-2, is DSGVTQTPKHLITATGQRVTLRCSPRSGDLSVYWYQQSLDQGLQFLIQYYNGEERAKGNILERFSAQQFPDLHSELNLSSLELGDSALYFCASSVASGNYGYTFGSGTRLTVV.